What follows are 23 T cell receptor beta chains derived from one specimen sequenced in a study of cytomegalovirus exposure and HLA in healthy donors. The PCR made use of 60 Vbeta and 13 Jbeta primers. Some clones are missing from TCRdb's copy, which holds only in-frame ones; the method was immunoSEQ multiplex PCR. The top ten clones hold 1.5% of a sample with some 160,000 clones, 65% to 85% of them seen once. The sample taken for sequencing was PBMCs. These receptor sequences come from a woman in her late teens or twenties in good health and CMV-seronegative.

The chain combines TRBV4-1 with TRBJ2-3; 15 nucleotides match TRBD2. Germline values: CDR1 MGHRA, CDR2 YSYEKL. Germline trimming cut 4 bases from V and 1 base from J; bases unmatched to any gene: 6. The CDR3 length is 18 residues. For the CDR3, the DNA is TGCGCCAGCAGCCGCCGGACTAGCGGGGGGGAACGCACAGATACGCAGTATTTT. Translating it yields CASSRRTSGGERTDTQYF.

This chain joins TRBV6-4 and TRBJ2-1; unclear D gene. Germline V gene lookup returns CDR1 MRHNA and CDR2 SNTAGT. The CDR3 length is 12 residues. Trimming cost V 8 bases and J 6 bases, with 11 bases left between them. This chain's CDR3 is CASEYPGNEQFF. The CDR3 nucleotides read TGTGCCAGCGAGTACCCGGGCAATGAGCAGTTCTTC.

The rearrangement uses TRBV30 and TRBJ1-3; D ambiguous. Trimming took off 2 bases at V and 8 bases at J, with 7 bases between the two ends. The CDR3 loop spans 11 amino acids. Germline V CDR1 and CDR2: GTSNPN, SVGIG (reference sequence). The CDR3 protein is CAWSPSDTIYF. In DNA form, the CDR3 reads TGTGCCTGGAGTCCCTCCGACACCATATATTTT.

The chain couples TRBV27 to TRBJ2-1; 8 nucleotides match TRBD2. Germline CDR1 reads MNHEY; CDR2 reads SMNVEV (reference sequence). This CDR3 has 13 residues. The V gene end was trimmed by 3 bases and the J gene end by 6 bases; junction bases not matched to a gene: 1. CDR3: CASSFLAGNEQFF. DNA for the CDR3: TGTGCCAGCAGTTTCCTAGCGGGCAATGAGCAGTTCTTC.

The chain employs TRBV14 and TRBJ2-3; D might be TRBD2 (6 bases). Deletions cut 3 bases from V and 2 bases from J, with 12 bases between. Germline V gives CDR1 SGHDN, CDR2 FVKESK. The CDR3 covers 15 residues. The CDR3 DNA sequence: TGTGCCAGCAGCCACGGCGGGGATATCACAGATACGCAGTATTTT. It is translated as CASSHGGDITDTQYF.

This chain's CDR3 is CSAVGGSTNYGYTF. CDR3 bases: TGCAGCGCAGTGGGAGGGTCTACTAACTATGGCTACACCTTC. The rearrangement joins TRBV29-1 to TRBJ1-2, with D hard to call. The germline V gene encodes CDR1 SQVTM and CDR2 ANQGSEA. V lost 7 bases and J 0 bases, leaving 15 bases between the germline ends. There are 14 residues in the CDR3. The full variable domain, in which reference TRBV29-1 and TRBJ1-2 provide the parts outside the CDR3, is SAVISQKPSRDICQRGTSLTIQCQVDSQVTMMFWYRQQPGQSLTLIATANQGSEATYESGFVIDKFPISRPNLTFSTLTVSNMSPEDSSIYLCSAVGGSTNYGYTFGSGTRLTVV.

CDR3 sequence (DNA): TGCGCCAGCAGCTTGAAGGGGACTGAAGCTTTCTTT. Translated: CASSLKGTEAFF. The chain combines TRBV5-1 with TRBJ1-1; weak D call: TRBD1 (5 bases). Deletions cut 1 base from V and 5 bases from J, with 6 bases between. CDR3 length equals 12 residues. Germline lookup yields CDR1 SGHRS and CDR2 YFSETQ.

About this clone itself: The junction departs from the called germline gene at one end, perhaps through a read error. The V gene is TRBV18, the J gene TRBJ2-6; D is possibly TRBD2 (6 bases). The CDR3 is 20 amino acids. Germline CDR1 and CDR2: KGHSH and LQKENI. The CDR3 sequence is CASSKQATGENRSGANGLTF. The CDR3 DNA reads as TGTGCCAGCTCCAAACAGGCGACGGGGGAAAATCGATCTGGGGCCAACGGCCTGACTTTC.

This clone has a handful of counts. This chain uses TRBV5-1 with TRBJ2-7, with 8 bases matching TRBD1. V lost 0 bases, J lost 6 bases, and 8 bases stayed unmatched. Germline CDR1 is SGHRS and CDR2 is YFSETQ. The CDR3 runs to 15 residues. The DNA of the CDR3 is TGCGCCAGCAGCTTGGAAGCGAGACAGGGGTCCGAGCAGTACTTC. Residues: CASSLEARQGSEQYF.

The chain uses TRBV28 and TRBJ1-1; TRBD1 might be the D (5 bases). The CDR3 totals 14 residues. The germline CDR1 and CDR2 sequences are MDHEN and SYDVKM. The V gene lost 4 bases and the J gene lost 0 bases, with 9 bases spanning the gap. The CDR3: CASSYRSMNTEAFF. The DNA of the CDR3 is TGTGCCAGCAGTTACAGGTCCATGAACACTGAAGCTTTCTTT.

CDR3 sequence: CASSLQGSGNTIYF. CDR3 sequence (DNA): TGTGCCAGCAGCTTGCAGGGGTCTGGAAACACCATATATTTT. This chain links TRBV5-4 with TRBJ1-3; possibly TRBD1 for D (6 bases). Germline loops: CDR1 SGHNT, CDR2 YYREEE (reference sequence). V lost 1 base and J 1 base, leaving 6 bases between the germline ends. This CDR3 comprises 14 residues.

V usage is TRBV4-1 and J usage is TRBJ2-1, with TRBD2 matching 9 bases. The ends lost 4 bases at V and 4 bases at J; junction bases unmatched: 2. The CDR3 has 14 residues. The V gene's germline CDR1 is MGHRA and CDR2 YSYEKL. DNA for the CDR3: TGCGCCAGCAGCCCTAGCGGGGTTTACAATGAGCAGTTCTTC. Protein product: CASSPSGVYNEQFF.

This chain joins TRBV7-2 and TRBJ1-3; possible D gene TRBD1, 5 bases. CDR1 and CDR2 from the germline V gene are SGHTA and FQGNSA. The V end was cut by 5 bases, the J end by 0 bases, with 8 bases between. The CDR3 is made up of 14 amino acids. The DNA of the CDR3 is TGTGCCAGCAGCCCCCAGGGCTCTGGAAACACCATATATTTT. Translated: CASSPQGSGNTIYF.

The sample holds one count of this clone. The genes are TRBV10-3 and TRBJ1-1; TRBD1 might be the D (5 bases). The V gene's germline CDR1 is ENHRY and CDR2 SYGVKD. The CDR3 has 13 amino acids. V was pared by 6 bases and J by 1 base, with 9 bases between. The CDR3 sequence: CAIRAGQNTEAFF. As DNA, the CDR3 is TGTGCCATCAGGGCCGGACAGAACACTGAAGCTTTCTTT.

The CDR3 is CASSQTSGSRGAFF. In DNA form, the CDR3 reads TGCGCCAGCAGCCAAACCTCGGGGTCAAGAGGCGCTTTCTTT. J is TRBJ1-1 and V is TRBV4-1, with D uncertain. The CDR3 contains 14 residues. V was cut by 2 bases and J by 11 bases, with 18 bases left in between. Germline lookup yields CDR1 MGHRA and CDR2 YSYEKL.

The CDR3 nucleotides are TGCGCCAGCAGCTTTGACAGGGTAGGGGAGCAGTACTTC. Protein sequence: CASSFDRVGEQYF. V usage is TRBV5-1 and J usage is TRBJ2-7; TRBD1 matches 7 bases. V was clipped by 2 bases and J by 7 bases; unmatched bases: 6. The CDR3 totals 13 residues. Germline values: CDR1 SGHRS, CDR2 YFSETQ.

This CDR3 reads CASSPRLAGGEQYF. CDR3 sequence (DNA): TGTGCCAGCAGCCCCCGACTAGCGGGGGGCGAGCAGTACTTC. The V and J genes are TRBV4-2 and TRBJ2-7; 13 nucleotides line up with TRBD2. Germline values: CDR1 LGHNA, CDR2 YNFKEQ. Trimming at V came to 4 bases and at J to 6 bases, leaving 3 bases not matched to a gene. CDR3 size: 14 residues.

The V and J genes are TRBV28 and TRBJ1-2; D is possibly TRBD1 (6 bases). Trimming took 4 bases from V and 3 from J, leaving 15 bases between them. Germline assignment: CDR1 MDHEN and CDR2 SYDVKM. This CDR3 is 15 amino acids long. CDR3 sequence: CASSSRGIRDYGYTF. The CDR3 nucleotides are TGTGCCAGCAGTTCTAGGGGGATCCGGGACTATGGCTACACCTTC.

The chain employs TRBV7-9 and TRBJ2-2, with 10 bases aligning to TRBD1. With V trimmed by 5 bases and J by 4 bases, 7 bases remained unmatched. There are 16 residues in the CDR3. Germline CDR1 is SEHNR and CDR2 is FQNEAQ (reference sequence). The CDR3 DNA follows: TGTGCCAGCAGCGACTGGACAGGGGGAACCACCGGGGAGCTGTTTTTT. Its protein is CASSDWTGGTTGELFF.

The chain joins TRBV5-1 to TRBJ1-1; D is undetermined. Germline V gene data show CDR1 as SGHRS and CDR2 as YFSETQ. V was cut by 0 bases and J by 0 bases, with 9 bases left in between. This CDR3 has 15 residues. The CDR3 reads CASSLAAGMNTEAFF. DNA of the CDR3: TGCGCCAGCAGCTTGGCGGCAGGCATGAACACTGAAGCTTTCTTT.

The V and J genes are TRBV18 and TRBJ1-1; the D is unclear. V was cut by 2 bases and J by 2 bases, with 6 bases left in between. The CDR3 is made up of 13 amino acids. Germline CDR1 and CDR2: KGHSH and LQKENI. The CDR3 protein is CASSPRVNTEAFF. CDR3 nucleotides: TGTGCCAGCTCACCAAGAGTTAACACTGAAGCTTTCTTT.

A remark on this clone: In the same sample, other DNA sequences code for this CDR3. V usage is TRBV5-6 and J usage is TRBJ1-1; no reliable D call. Germline lookup yields CDR1 SGHDT and CDR2 YYEEEE. The germline V and J ends were trimmed by 5 bases and 2 bases, with 7 bases remaining between them. The CDR3 is made up of 12 amino acids. CDR3 sequence reads: CASSFGNTEAFF. The CDR3 DNA reads TGTGCCAGCAGTTTCGGTAACACTGAAGCTTTCTTT.

The chain carries TRBV19 and TRBJ2-4, with 7 positions matching TRBD1. The CDR3 is made up of 15 amino acids. From germline, CDR1 is LNHDA and CDR2 SQIVND (reference sequence). The trim removed 4 bases at V and 0 bases at J, leaving 3 bases unmatched. This CDR3 reads CASSTGQLAKNIQYF. In DNA, the CDR3 is TGTGCCAGTAGTACGGGACAGTTAGCCAAAAACATTCAGTACTTC.